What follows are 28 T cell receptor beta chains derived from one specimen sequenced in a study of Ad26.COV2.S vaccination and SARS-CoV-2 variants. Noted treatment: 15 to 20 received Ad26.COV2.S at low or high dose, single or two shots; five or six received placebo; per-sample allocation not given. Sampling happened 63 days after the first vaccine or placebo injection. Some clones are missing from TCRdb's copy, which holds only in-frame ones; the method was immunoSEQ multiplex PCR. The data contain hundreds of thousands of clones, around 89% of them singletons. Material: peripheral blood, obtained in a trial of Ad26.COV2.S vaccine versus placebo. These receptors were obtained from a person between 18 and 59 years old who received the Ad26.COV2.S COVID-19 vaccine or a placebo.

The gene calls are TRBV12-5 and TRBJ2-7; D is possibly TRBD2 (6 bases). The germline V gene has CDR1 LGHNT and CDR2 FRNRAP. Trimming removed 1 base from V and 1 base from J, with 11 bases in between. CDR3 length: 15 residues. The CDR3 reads CASGLDQGGSYEQYF. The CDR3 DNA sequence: TGTGCTAGTGGTTTGGACCAGGGAGGATCCTACGAGCAGTACTTC. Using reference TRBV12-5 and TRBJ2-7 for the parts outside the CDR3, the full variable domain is DARVTQTPRHKVTEMGQEVTMRCQPILGHNTVFWYRQTMMQGLELLAYFRNRAPLDDSGMPKDRFSAEMPDATLATLKIQPSEPRDSAVYFCASGLDQGGSYEQYFGPGTRLTVT.

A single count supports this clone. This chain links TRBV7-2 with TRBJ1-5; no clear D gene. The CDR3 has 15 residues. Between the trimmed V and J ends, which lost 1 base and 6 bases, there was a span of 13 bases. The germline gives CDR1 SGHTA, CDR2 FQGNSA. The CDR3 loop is CASSLGGHDSQPQHF. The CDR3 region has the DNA TGTGCCAGCAGCTTAGGCGGGCACGACTCTCAGCCCCAGCATTTT.

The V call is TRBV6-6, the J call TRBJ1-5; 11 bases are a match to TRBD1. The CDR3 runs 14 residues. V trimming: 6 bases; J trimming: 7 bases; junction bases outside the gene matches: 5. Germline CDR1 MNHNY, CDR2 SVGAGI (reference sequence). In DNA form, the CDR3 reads TGTGCCAGCAGAGGACAGGGGGCGGAACAGCCCCAGCATTTT. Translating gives CASRGQGAEQPQHF.

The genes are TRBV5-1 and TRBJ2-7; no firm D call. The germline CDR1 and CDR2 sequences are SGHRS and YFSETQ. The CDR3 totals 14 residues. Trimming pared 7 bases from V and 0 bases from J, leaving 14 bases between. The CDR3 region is CASSSLDDSYEQYF. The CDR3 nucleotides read TGCGCCAGCTCAAGTCTGGACGACTCCTACGAGCAGTACTTC.

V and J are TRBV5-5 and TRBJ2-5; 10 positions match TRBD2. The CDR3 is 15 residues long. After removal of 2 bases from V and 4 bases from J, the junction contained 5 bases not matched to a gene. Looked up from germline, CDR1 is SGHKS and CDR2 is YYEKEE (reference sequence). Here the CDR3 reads CASSFLAGVLETQYF. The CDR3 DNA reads TGTGCCAGCAGCTTCCTAGCGGGAGTTTTAGAGACCCAGTACTTC.

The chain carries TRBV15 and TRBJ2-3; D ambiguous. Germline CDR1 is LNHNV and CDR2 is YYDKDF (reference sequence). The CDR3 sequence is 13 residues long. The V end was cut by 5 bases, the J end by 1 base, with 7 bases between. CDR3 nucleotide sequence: TGTGCCACCAGCCCCTCCCGCACAGATACGCAGTATTTT. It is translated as CATSPSRTDTQYF.

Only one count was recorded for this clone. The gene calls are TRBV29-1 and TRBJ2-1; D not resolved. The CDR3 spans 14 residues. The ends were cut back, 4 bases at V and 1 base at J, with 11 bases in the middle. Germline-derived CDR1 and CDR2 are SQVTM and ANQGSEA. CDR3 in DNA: TGCAGCGTTGCATCCAGATTATCCTACAATGAGCAGTTCTTC. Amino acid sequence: CSVASRLSYNEQFF.

The CDR3 nucleotides read TGTGCCAGCAGCATACAGGGTGACACCTACAATGAGCAGTTCTTC. Protein: CASSIQGDTYNEQFF. The chain combines TRBV7-6 with TRBJ2-1; tentatively, D is TRBD1 (6 bases). With 5 bases removed from V and 2 bases from J, the gap between germline ends came to 13 bases. Germline V gene lookup returns CDR1 SGHVS and CDR2 FNYEAQ. There are 15 residues in the CDR3.

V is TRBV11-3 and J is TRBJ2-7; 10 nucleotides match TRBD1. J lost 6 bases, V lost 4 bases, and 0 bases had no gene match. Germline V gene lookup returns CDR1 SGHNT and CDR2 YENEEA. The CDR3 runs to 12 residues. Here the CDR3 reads CASSWTGGEQYF. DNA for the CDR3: TGTGCCAGCAGCTGGACAGGGGGCGAGCAGTACTTC.

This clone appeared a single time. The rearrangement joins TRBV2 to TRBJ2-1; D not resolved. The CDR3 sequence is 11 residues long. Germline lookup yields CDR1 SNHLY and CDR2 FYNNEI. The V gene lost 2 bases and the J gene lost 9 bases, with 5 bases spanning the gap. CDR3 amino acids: CASSELLEQFF. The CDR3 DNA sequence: TGTGCCAGCAGTGAACTCCTTGAGCAGTTCTTC.

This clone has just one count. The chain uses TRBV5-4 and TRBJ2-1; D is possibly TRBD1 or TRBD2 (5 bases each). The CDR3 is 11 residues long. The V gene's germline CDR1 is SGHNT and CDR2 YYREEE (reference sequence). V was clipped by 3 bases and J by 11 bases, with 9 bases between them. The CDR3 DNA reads TGTGCCAGCAGCTCGGGACCAAAGCAGTTCTTC. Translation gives CASSSGPKQFF. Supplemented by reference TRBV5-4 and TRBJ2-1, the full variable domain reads ETGVTQSPTHLIKTRGQQVTLRCSSQSGHNTVSWYQQALGQGPQFIFQYYREEENGRGNFPPRFSGLQFPNYSSELNVNALELDDSALYLCASSSGPKQFFGPGTRLTVL.

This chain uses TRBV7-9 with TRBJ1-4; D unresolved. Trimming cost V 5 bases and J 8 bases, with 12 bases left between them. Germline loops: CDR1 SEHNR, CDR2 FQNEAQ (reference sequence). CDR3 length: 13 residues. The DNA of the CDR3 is TGTGCCAGCAGCCCGTCCGGTTCCGAAAAACTGTTTTTT. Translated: CASSPSGSEKLFF.

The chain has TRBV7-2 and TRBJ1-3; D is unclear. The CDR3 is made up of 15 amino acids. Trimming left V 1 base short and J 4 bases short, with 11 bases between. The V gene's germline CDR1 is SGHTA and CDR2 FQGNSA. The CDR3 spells CASSLDSLIGNTIYF. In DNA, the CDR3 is TGTGCCAGCAGCTTAGATTCGCTGATCGGAAACACCATATATTTT.

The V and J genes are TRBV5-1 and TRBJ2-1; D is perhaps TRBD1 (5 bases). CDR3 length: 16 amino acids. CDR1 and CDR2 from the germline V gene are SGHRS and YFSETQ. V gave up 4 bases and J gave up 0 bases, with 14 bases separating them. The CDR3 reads CASSPTTDSSYNEQFF. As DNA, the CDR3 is TGCGCCAGCAGCCCCACCACCGACAGCTCCTACAATGAGCAGTTCTTC.

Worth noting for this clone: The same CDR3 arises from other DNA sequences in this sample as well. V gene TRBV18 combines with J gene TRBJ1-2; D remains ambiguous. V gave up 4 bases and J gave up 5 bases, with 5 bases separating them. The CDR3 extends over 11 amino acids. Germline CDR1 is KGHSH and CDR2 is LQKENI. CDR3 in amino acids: CASSRGYGYTF. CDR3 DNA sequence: TGTGCCAGCTCACGCGGTTATGGCTACACCTTC.

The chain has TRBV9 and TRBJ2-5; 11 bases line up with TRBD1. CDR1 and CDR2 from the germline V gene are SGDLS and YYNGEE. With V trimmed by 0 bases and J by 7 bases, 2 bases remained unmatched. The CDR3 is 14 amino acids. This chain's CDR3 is CASSVGGTGGTQYF. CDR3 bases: TGTGCCAGCAGCGTAGGCGGGACAGGGGGGACCCAGTACTTC.

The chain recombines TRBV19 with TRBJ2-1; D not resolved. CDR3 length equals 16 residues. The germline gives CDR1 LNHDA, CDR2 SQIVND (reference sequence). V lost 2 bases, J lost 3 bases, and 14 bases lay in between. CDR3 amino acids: CASSIFAPNSYNEQFF. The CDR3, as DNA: TGTGCCAGTAGTATATTTGCCCCGAACAGCTACAATGAGCAGTTCTTC.

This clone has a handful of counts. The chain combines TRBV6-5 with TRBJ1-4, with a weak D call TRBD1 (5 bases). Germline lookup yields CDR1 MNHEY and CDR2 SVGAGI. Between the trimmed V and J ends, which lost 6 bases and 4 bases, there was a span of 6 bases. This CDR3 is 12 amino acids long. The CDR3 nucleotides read TGTGCCAGCAGGGGGGATAATGAAAAACTGTTTTTT. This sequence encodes CASRGDNEKLFF.

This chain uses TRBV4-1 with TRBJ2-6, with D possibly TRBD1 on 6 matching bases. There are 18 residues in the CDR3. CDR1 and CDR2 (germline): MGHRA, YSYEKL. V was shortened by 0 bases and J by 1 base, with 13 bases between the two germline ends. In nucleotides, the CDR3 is TGCGCCAGCAGCCAAGATCCCAGGGGTGATTCTGGGGCCAACGTCCTGACTTTC. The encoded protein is CASSQDPRGDSGANVLTF.

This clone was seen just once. The DNA of the CDR3 is TGTGCCAGTAGTATAGTAAGATGGAGACACCCTGCAACTAATGAAAAACTGTTTTTT. Its protein is CASSIVRWRHPATNEKLFF. V gene TRBV19 combines with J gene TRBJ1-4; the D is unclear. The length of the CDR3 is 19 residues. Trimming took off 1 base at V and 0 bases at J, with 18 bases between the two ends. Per germline, CDR1 LNHDA and CDR2 SQIVND (reference sequence). Using reference TRBV19 and TRBJ1-4 for the parts outside the CDR3, the full variable domain is DGGITQSPKYLFRKEGQNVTLSCEQNLNHDAMYWYRQDPGQGLRLIYYSQIVNDFQKGDIAEGYSVSREKKESFPLTVTSAQKNPTAFYLCASSIVRWRHPATNEKLFFGSGTQLSVL.

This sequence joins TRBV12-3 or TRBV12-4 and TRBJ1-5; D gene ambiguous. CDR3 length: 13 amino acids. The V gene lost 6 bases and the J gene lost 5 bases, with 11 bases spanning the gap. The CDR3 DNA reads TGTGCCAGCAGCTACGAGAGGTATCAGCCCCAGCATTTT. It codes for CASSYERYQPQHF.

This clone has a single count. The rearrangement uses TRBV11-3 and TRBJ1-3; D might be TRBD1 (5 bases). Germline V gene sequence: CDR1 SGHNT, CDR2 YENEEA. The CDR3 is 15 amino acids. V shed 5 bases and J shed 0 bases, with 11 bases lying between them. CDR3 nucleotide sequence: TGTGCCAGCAGCGCCGGGACCAACTCTGGAAACACCATATATTTT. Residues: CASSAGTNSGNTIYF.

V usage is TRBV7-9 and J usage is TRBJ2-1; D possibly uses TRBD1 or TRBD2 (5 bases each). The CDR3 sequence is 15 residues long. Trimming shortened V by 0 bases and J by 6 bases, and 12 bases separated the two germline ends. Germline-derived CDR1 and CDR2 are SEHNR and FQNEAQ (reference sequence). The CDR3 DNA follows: TGTGCCAGCAGCTTAGCGGAAACGGGGCGCAATGAGCAGTTCTTC. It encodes CASSLAETGRNEQFF.

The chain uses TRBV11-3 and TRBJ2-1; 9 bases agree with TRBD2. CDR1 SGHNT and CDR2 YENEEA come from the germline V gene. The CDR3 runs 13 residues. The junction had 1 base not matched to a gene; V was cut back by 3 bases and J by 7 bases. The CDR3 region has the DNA TGTGCCAGCAGCTTGGGACTAGCAAATGAGCAGTTCTTC. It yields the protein CASSLGLANEQFF.

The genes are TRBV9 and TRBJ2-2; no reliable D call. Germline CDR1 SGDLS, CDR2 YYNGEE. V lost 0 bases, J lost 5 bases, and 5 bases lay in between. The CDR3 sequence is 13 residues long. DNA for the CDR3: TGTGCCAGCAGCGTAGATAAGACCGGGGAGCTGTTTTTT. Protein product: CASSVDKTGELFF.

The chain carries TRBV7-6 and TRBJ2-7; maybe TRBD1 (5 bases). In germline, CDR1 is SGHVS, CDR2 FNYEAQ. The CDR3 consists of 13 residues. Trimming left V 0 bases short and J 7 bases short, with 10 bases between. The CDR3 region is CASSLAPGWEQYF. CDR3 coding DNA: TGTGCCAGCAGCTTAGCGCCAGGGTGGGAGCAGTACTTC. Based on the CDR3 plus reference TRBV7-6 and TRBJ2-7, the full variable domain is GAGVSQSPRYKVTKRGQDVALRCDPISGHVSLYWYRQALGQGPEFLTYFNYEAQQDKSGLPNDRFSAERPEGSISTLTIQRTEQRDSAMYRCASSLAPGWEQYFGPGTRLTVT.

CDR3 sequence (DNA): TGTGCCAGCAGTTACTCGGGGTTTAATGAAAAACTGTTTTTT. Translation: CASSYSGFNEKLFF. The chain recombines TRBV6-5 with TRBJ1-4; D remains ambiguous. This CDR3 contains 14 residues. Germline V CDR1 and CDR2: MNHEY, SVGAGI. V was shortened by 0 bases and J by 4 bases, with 6 bases between the two germline ends.

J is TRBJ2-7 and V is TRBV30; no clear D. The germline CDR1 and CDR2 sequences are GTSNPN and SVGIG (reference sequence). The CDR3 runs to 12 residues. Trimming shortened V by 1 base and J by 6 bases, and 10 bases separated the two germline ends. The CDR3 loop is CAWSGPRSEQYF. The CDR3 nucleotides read TGTGCCTGGAGTGGGCCCCGAAGCGAGCAGTACTTC. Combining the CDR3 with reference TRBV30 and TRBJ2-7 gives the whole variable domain SQTIHQWPATLVQPVGSPLSLECTVEGTSNPNLYWYRQAAGRGLQLLFYSVGIGQISSEVPQNLSASRPQDRQFILSSKKLLLSDSGFYLCAWSGPRSEQYFGPGTRLTVT.